This T cell receptor (beta chain) was recorded in a study of identical twins. One entry per CDR3 protein, called by TCRdb with MiXCR from the 5' RACE reads. This sample carries 450,000 or so distinct CDR3 sequences, roughly a quarter of them seen once, and the ten largest clones take 2.9%. V lost 6 bases and J 0 bases, leaving 6 bases between the germline ends. Germline V lookup: CDR1 SQVTM, CDR2 ANQGSEA. The CDR3 loop spans 12 amino acids. Another study also made use of these data, one on T cells expressing NK-cell markers.

The chain employs TRBV29-1 and TRBJ2-1; a weak D match, TRBD2 (5 bases). The TCR sequence derives from a woman between 18 and 30 years old in good health. Material: CD4+ T cells sorted from blood. The DNA of the CDR3 is TGCAGCGTGGGGAGCTCCTACAATGAGCAGTTCTTC. Protein sequence: CSVGSSYNEQFF.